These 16 T cell receptor beta chains were sequenced from one sample in a study of control samples from healthy donors and cancer patients. Only in-frame clones appear in the TCRdb table, and some are missing; sequencing was by immunoSEQ multiplex PCR. The data show approximately 210,000 clones, about 90% seen once. Sequencing was done on a sample of blood. Receptor source: a man in his thirties or forties in good health.

This rearrangement joins TRBV12-3 or TRBV12-4 to TRBJ2-1; D unresolved. The CDR3 extends over 11 amino acids. V was clipped by 3 bases and J by 8 bases, with 5 bases between them. The CDR3 DNA sequence: TGTGCCAGCAGTTTGGTCTATGAGCAGTTCTTC. This translates into CASSLVYEQFF.

This chain uses TRBV18 with TRBJ1-2, with 7 bases fitting TRBD1. The CDR3 contains 13 residues. Looked up from germline, CDR1 is KGHSH and CDR2 is LQKENI. The V and J ends lost 3 bases and 9 bases, in that order; junction bases with no gene match: 7. DNA of the CDR3: TGTGCCAGCTCACCGTTCACAGGGGAGAGCTACACCTTC. Protein product: CASSPFTGESYTF.

The chain uses TRBV7-2 and TRBJ2-5, with D tentatively TRBD1 or TRBD2 (5 bases each). Trimming left V 5 bases short and J 3 bases short, with 16 bases between. Germline assignment: CDR1 SGHTA and CDR2 FQGNSA. The length of the CDR3 is 15 residues. Here the CDR3 DNA reads TGTGCCAGCAGCCAGAGTTGGGACGGCAAAGAGACCCAGTACTTC. It encodes CASSQSWDGKETQYF.

The gene calls are TRBV18 and TRBJ2-4; D is unresolved. The ends were cut back, 3 bases at V and 0 bases at J, with 6 bases in the middle. The CDR3 spans 14 residues. Germline CDR1 reads KGHSH; CDR2 reads LQKENI. CDR3 protein: CASSPDLAKNIQYF. In DNA form, the CDR3 reads TGTGCCAGCTCACCGGACCTAGCCAAAAACATTCAGTACTTC.

This chain joins TRBV6-1 and TRBJ1-2; no clear D. CDR1 is MNHNS, CDR2 SASEGT, per germline. This CDR3 comprises 12 residues. V was pared by 3 bases and J by 4 bases, with 6 bases between. The CDR3 DNA follows: TGTGCCAGCAGTGATAAGGGCTATGGCTACACCTTC. It translates to CASSDKGYGYTF.

In its sample, this clone was seen once. This sequence joins TRBV19 and TRBJ2-6, with 8 bases aligning to TRBD1. Per the germline V gene, CDR1 is LNHDA and CDR2 is SQIVND (reference sequence). CDR3 length: 17 residues. J gave up 3 bases and V 5 bases, and 9 bases lay outside the gene matches. CDR3 DNA: TGTGCCAGTAGTCCCGATCGACAGGGGCTTGGGGCCAACGTCCTGACTTTC. Its translation: CASSPDRQGLGANVLTF. The whole variable domain, remainder taken from reference TRBV19 and TRBJ2-6, is DGGITQSPKYLFRKEGQNVTLSCEQNLNHDAMYWYRQDPGQGLRLIYYSQIVNDFQKGDIAEGYSVSREKKESFPLTVTSAQKNPTAFYLCASSPDRQGLGANVLTFGAGSRLTVL.

This clone was detected only once. The chain combines TRBV3-1 (or the pseudogene TRBV3-2) with TRBJ2-1; TRBD2 might be the D (6 bases). CDR1 is LGHDT and CDR2 is YNNKEL in the germline V gene (reference sequence). V was cut by 4 bases and J by 7 bases, with 11 bases left in between. This CDR3 has 13 residues. The CDR3 sequence: CASSPAGTNEQFF. CDR3 sequence (DNA): TGTGCCAGCAGCCCGGCAGGGACTAATGAGCAGTTCTTC.

The chain recombines TRBV7-8 with TRBJ1-6, with D maybe TRBD1 (6 bases). This CDR3 contains 15 residues. The germline gives CDR1 SGHVS, CDR2 FQNEAQ. V gave up 0 bases and J gave up 10 bases, with 13 bases separating them. The CDR3: CASSLAPQGNSPLHF. The CDR3 nucleotides are TGTGCCAGCAGCTTAGCCCCACAGGGAAACTCACCCCTCCACTTT.

The chain links TRBV5-1 to TRBJ2-7; 7 bases fit TRBD1. With V trimmed by 3 bases and J by 6 bases, 6 bases remained unmatched. Germline values: CDR1 SGHRS, CDR2 YFSETQ. The CDR3 runs to 13 residues. The CDR3 loop reads CASSSTGLLEQYF. In nucleotides, the CDR3 is TGCGCCAGCAGCTCGACAGGGCTTCTCGAGCAGTACTTC.

The gene calls are TRBV9 and TRBJ1-1, with no clear D. CDR1 and CDR2 (germline): SGDLS, YYNGEE. This CDR3 comprises 13 residues. Trimming removed 3 bases from V and 5 bases from J, with 11 bases in between. The CDR3 DNA reads TGTGCCAGCAGCGCCGGACCAAATACTGAAGCTTTCTTT. Its translation: CASSAGPNTEAFF.

The rearrangement joins TRBV3-1 (or the pseudogene TRBV3-2) to TRBJ1-1; D remains ambiguous. This CDR3 has 13 amino acids. In germline, CDR1 is LGHDT, CDR2 YNNKEL (reference sequence). V shed 1 base and J shed 7 bases, with 10 bases lying between them. CDR3 sequence reads: CASSQGTAIEAFF. DNA of the CDR3: TGTGCCAGCAGCCAAGGGACGGCTATTGAAGCTTTCTTT.

The chain couples TRBV19 to TRBJ2-3; no definite D call. The CDR3 loop spans 14 amino acids. Germline V gene lookup returns CDR1 LNHDA and CDR2 SQIVND (reference sequence). V lost 6 bases and J lost 3, with 13 bases in between. CDR3 DNA: TGTGCCAGTAGGGCTTCAGATGGAACAGATACGCAGTATTTT. Protein sequence: CASRASDGTDTQYF.

This clone has only a few counts. The rearrangement links TRBV28 to TRBJ1-4, with no clear D. This CDR3 region has 13 residues. Germline V gene sequence: CDR1 MDHEN, CDR2 SYDVKM. Trimming removed 8 bases from V and 8 bases from J, with 15 bases in between. CDR3 nucleotides: TGTGCCAGCCGGGGTAGGATGAGAGAAAAACTGTTTTTT. It yields the protein CASRGRMREKLFF.

The chain links TRBV4-1 to TRBJ2-1; 7 bases are shared with TRBD2. The CDR3 runs 16 residues. Germline trimming cut 0 bases from V and 6 bases from J; bases unmatched to any gene: 8. Per the germline V gene, CDR1 is MGHRA and CDR2 is YSYEKL. This chain's CDR3 is CASSQEFRGVVNEQFF. CDR3 coding DNA: TGCGCCAGCAGCCAAGAGTTCCGGGGGGTGGTCAATGAGCAGTTCTTC.

This clone has a single count. The chain is built from TRBV7-9 and TRBJ2-2; TRBD1 matches 7 bases. The CDR3 is made up of 15 amino acids. Trimming took 5 bases from V and 2 from J; bases not matched to a gene: 5. Germline V gene sequence: CDR1 SEHNR, CDR2 FQNEAQ (reference sequence). As DNA, the CDR3 is TGTGCCAGCAGCCCGGACAGGTTCAACACCGGGGAGCTGTTTTTT. Translation: CASSPDRFNTGELFF.

The rearrangement links TRBV7-3 to TRBJ2-2; no clear D. Per germline, CDR1 SGHTA and CDR2 FQGTGA. Trimming took off 4 bases at V and 8 bases at J, with 11 bases between the two ends. The CDR3 runs 13 residues. The CDR3 DNA follows: TGTGCCAGCAGCTCCATTGGTCGGGGGGAGCTGTTTTTT. Protein sequence: CASSSIGRGELFF.